Below are 2 T cell receptor beta chains sequenced from a single sample in a study of shared clonotypes between healthy human individuals. The repertoire was sequenced with immunoSEQ multiplex PCR; TCRdb's copy has only in-frame clones and lacks some. Altogether 2 million to 2.5 million clones are present, 90% to 95% being singletons, with the ten largest covering approximately 0.4%. What was sequenced was naive CD4+ T cells from PBMCs. Subset: CD45RA+ positively selected. The source is a man between 18 and 29 years old in good health. Some clones in this sample may be carry-over from other donors' samples.

This clone was seen a single time. The J gene is TRBJ1-1, the V gene TRBV6-6, with 8 nucleotides matching TRBD1. Per the germline V gene, CDR1 is MNHNY and CDR2 is SVGAGI (reference sequence). The CDR3 totals 16 residues. Trimming at V came to 4 bases and at J to 0 bases, leaving 7 bases not matched to a gene. The chain's CDR3 is CASSSTRQGLNTEAFF. The CDR3 region has the DNA TGTGCCAGCAGTTCCACGCGACAGGGGTTGAACACTGAAGCTTTCTTT.

The J gene is TRBJ1-1, the V gene TRBV7-2, with D perhaps TRBD1 (5 bases). Deletions cut 5 bases from V and 0 bases from J, with 13 bases between. The CDR3 is 15 amino acids. Germline lookup yields CDR1 SGHTA and CDR2 FQGNSA. The CDR3 nucleotides read TGTGCCAGCAGCCCCTACGTGGGACTGAACACTGAAGCTTTCTTT. It encodes CASSPYVGLNTEAFF.